A selection of T cell receptor beta chains follows, all from one sample in a study of OX40 agonist ivuxolimab in advanced cancers. Some clones are missing from TCRdb's copy, which holds only in-frame ones; the method was immunoSEQ multiplex PCR. The data contain tens of thousands of clones, 86% of them singletons. The sample here was CD4+ or CD8+ T cells sorted from blood, taken in a trial of the OX40 agonist ivuxolimab. These receptors all stem from an adult with an advanced solid tumor such as melanoma, head and neck, liver or kidney cancer. Both conserved end residues are part of each CDR3. Each record gives: V gene, D gene, clone size, J gene, CDR3 length, CDR3 DNA, CDR3 protein. The D gene is left open where the match is weak. Clone size is given for some rows only: seen once, a few or many times, or a class if the clone is expanded.

v_gene: TRBV28; d_gene: -; abundance: -; j_gene: TRBJ2-7; len: 15; CDR3nt: TGTGCCAGCAGTAGCTGGGACCCGAGCTCCTACGAGCAGTACTTC; CDR3aa: CASSSWDPSSYEQYF
v_gene: TRBV5-1; d_gene: -; abundance: -; j_gene: TRBJ2-7; len: 12; CDR3nt: TGCGCCAGCATCAAACTTCCAGGGATGCAGTACTTC; CDR3aa: CASIKLPGMQYF
v_gene: TRBV19; d_gene: -; abundance: -; j_gene: TRBJ1-1; len: 14; CDR3nt: TGTGCCAGTAGTATAGATGCGGAGAACACTGAAGCTTTCTTT; CDR3aa: CASSIDAENTEAFF
v_gene: TRBV7-9; d_gene: TRBD1; abundance: -; j_gene: TRBJ1-1; len: 15; CDR3nt: TGTGCCAGCAGCTTATCGACAGGGGCGAACACTGAAGCTTTCTTT; CDR3aa: CASSLSTGANTEAFF
v_gene: TRBV5-1; d_gene: -; abundance: -; j_gene: TRBJ2-5; len: 15; CDR3nt: TGCGCCAGCAGCTTGGGAGGGGCCAGTGTTGAGACCCAGTACTTC; CDR3aa: CASSLGGASVETQYF
v_gene: TRBV4-1; d_gene: -; abundance: -; j_gene: TRBJ1-2; len: 16; CDR3nt: TGCGCCAGCAGCCAAGATGGTCAGGGAGGAACCTATGGCTACACCTTC; CDR3aa: CASSQDGQGGTYGYTF
v_gene: TRBV15; d_gene: -; abundance: -; j_gene: TRBJ1-6; len: 13; CDR3nt: TGTGCCACCTCCTATTCCTATAATTCACCCCTCCACTTT; CDR3aa: CATSYSYNSPLHF
v_gene: TRBV23-1; d_gene: -; abundance: -; j_gene: TRBJ1-1; len: 15; CDR3nt: TGCGCCAAAGGAAGGCAGGGTAGACCCTCAGCTGAAGCTTTCTTT; CDR3aa: CAKGRQGRPSAEAFF
v_gene: TRBV5-4; d_gene: -; abundance: -; j_gene: TRBJ1-2; len: 14; CDR3nt: TGTGCCAGCAGCTTGGGAACAGGAAGCTATGGCTACACCTTC; CDR3aa: CASSLGTGSYGYTF
v_gene: TRBV6-6; d_gene: -; abundance: -; j_gene: TRBJ1-1; len: 13; CDR3nt: TGTGCCAGCAGTTACGGGGGACGGGCTGAAGCTTTCTTT; CDR3aa: CASSYGGRAEAFF
v_gene: TRBV10-3; d_gene: TRBD2; abundance: -; j_gene: TRBJ2-5; len: 15; CDR3nt: TGTGCCATCAGGGGGACTAGCGGGGCCGAGGGGACCCAGTACTTC; CDR3aa: CAIRGTSGAEGTQYF
v_gene: TRBV5-4; d_gene: TRBD1; abundance: -; j_gene: TRBJ2-1; len: 15; CDR3nt: TGTGCCAGCAGCTCCCAGGGGGCAGGGTACAATGAGCAGTTCTTC; CDR3aa: CASSSQGAGYNEQFF
v_gene: TRBV27; d_gene: -; abundance: -; j_gene: TRBJ2-7; len: 13; CDR3nt: TGTGCCAGCAGTTTATCCCGGTGGATGGAGCAGTACTTC; CDR3aa: CASSLSRWMEQYF
v_gene: TRBV5-4; d_gene: -; abundance: -; j_gene: TRBJ2-2; len: 15; CDR3nt: TGTGCCAGCAGCTTGGATGGCAGATACACCGGGGAGCTGTTTTTT; CDR3aa: CASSLDGRYTGELFF
v_gene: TRBV7-9; d_gene: -; abundance: -; j_gene: TRBJ2-7; len: 15; CDR3nt: TGTGCCAGCAGCTTGGGCATCCGGGGGACCTACGAGCAGTACTTC; CDR3aa: CASSLGIRGTYEQYF
v_gene: TRBV15; d_gene: TRBD2; abundance: -; j_gene: TRBJ2-7; len: 17; CDR3nt: TGTGCCACCAGCAGAGAAAGTACGGCGCGGGGGGGCTACGAGCAGTACTTC; CDR3aa: CATSRESTARGGYEQYF
v_gene: TRBV10-3; d_gene: TRBD1; abundance: -; j_gene: TRBJ2-5; len: 16; CDR3nt: TGTGCCATCAGTGGAGCGGGACAGGGGCAGGGAGAGACCCAGTACTTC; CDR3aa: CAISGAGQGQGETQYF
v_gene: TRBV5-4; d_gene: -; abundance: -; j_gene: TRBJ1-2; len: 13; CDR3nt: TGTGCCAGCAGTAAACTCCAGGGTGATGGCTACACCTTC; CDR3aa: CASSKLQGDGYTF
v_gene: TRBV9; d_gene: -; abundance: -; j_gene: TRBJ1-3; len: 14; CDR3nt: TGTGCCAGCAGCGCTTGGTCAGACGGAGACACCATATATTTT; CDR3aa: CASSAWSDGDTIYF
v_gene: TRBV18; d_gene: -; abundance: -; j_gene: TRBJ2-1; len: 14; CDR3nt: TGTGCCAGCTGCGCGGGGTCTGGAGACAATGAGCAGTTCTTC; CDR3aa: CASCAGSGDNEQFF
v_gene: TRBV6-5; d_gene: -; abundance: -; j_gene: TRBJ1-1; len: 14; CDR3nt: TGTGCCAGCAGTGAAGATGTTTGGGGTACTGAAGCTTTCTTT; CDR3aa: CASSEDVWGTEAFF
v_gene: TRBV7-2; d_gene: -; abundance: few; j_gene: TRBJ1-3; len: 17; CDR3nt: TGTGCCAGCAGCTTTTCCCGTCCCGGAAACTCTGGAAACACCATATATTTT; CDR3aa: CASSFSRPGNSGNTIYF
v_gene: TRBV9; d_gene: -; abundance: -; j_gene: TRBJ2-1; len: 13; CDR3nt: TGTGCCAGCAGCACCCACTCCGCCAATGAGCAGTTCTTC; CDR3aa: CASSTHSANEQFF
v_gene: TRBV2; d_gene: -; abundance: -; j_gene: TRBJ1-1; len: 15; CDR3nt: TGTGCCAGCAGTGGGACACTAGCTGGGAACACTGAAGCTTTCTTT; CDR3aa: CASSGTLAGNTEAFF
v_gene: TRBV30; d_gene: -; abundance: once; j_gene: TRBJ2-3; len: 15; CDR3nt: TGTGCCTGGAGTGTGCGCCTAGCATCCACAGATACGCAGTATTTT; CDR3aa: CAWSVRLASTDTQYF
v_gene: TRBV28; d_gene: -; abundance: few; j_gene: TRBJ2-2; len: 14; CDR3nt: TGTGCCACCATATTGGCCAAGAACACCGGGGAGCTGTTTTTT; CDR3aa: CATILAKNTGELFF
v_gene: TRBV30; d_gene: -; abundance: -; j_gene: TRBJ2-7; len: 13; CDR3nt: TGTGCCTGGAGTATTGGGACATCCTACGAGCAGTACTTC; CDR3aa: CAWSIGTSYEQYF
v_gene: TRBV19; d_gene: -; abundance: -; j_gene: TRBJ1-2; len: 14; CDR3nt: TGTGCCAGTAGCGTAGAACAGGGATCTTATGGCTACACCTTC; CDR3aa: CASSVEQGSYGYTF
v_gene: TRBV19; d_gene: -; abundance: -; j_gene: TRBJ1-1; len: 14; CDR3nt: TGTGCCAGTAGTCCCGGACTTGGTCGAACTGAAGCTTTCTTT; CDR3aa: CASSPGLGRTEAFF
v_gene: TRBV9; d_gene: -; abundance: -; j_gene: TRBJ2-7; len: 15; CDR3nt: TGTGCCAGCAGCGTAGGTGGGGGGCTAGAATCCGAGCAGTACTTC; CDR3aa: CASSVGGGLESEQYF
v_gene: TRBV7-3; d_gene: TRBD1; abundance: -; j_gene: TRBJ1-6; len: 14; CDR3nt: TGTGCCAGCAGCTCTCAGGGGGTGAATTCACCCCTCCACTTT; CDR3aa: CASSSQGVNSPLHF
v_gene: TRBV28; d_gene: TRBD1; abundance: -; j_gene: TRBJ1-1; len: 16; CDR3nt: TGTGCCAGCAGTTTATGGGACAGGGGGCCGGACACTGAAGCTTTCTTT; CDR3aa: CASSLWDRGPDTEAFF
v_gene: TRBV9; d_gene: -; abundance: -; j_gene: TRBJ2-7; len: 13; CDR3nt: TGTGCCAGCAGCGTCGAGACGTTAGCGGAGCAGTACTTC; CDR3aa: CASSVETLAEQYF
v_gene: TRBV19; d_gene: -; abundance: -; j_gene: TRBJ1-2; len: 14; CDR3nt: TGTGCCAGTAGTATAGGGGGGGGCCCTGGAGGCTACACCTTC; CDR3aa: CASSIGGGPGGYTF
v_gene: TRBV19; d_gene: TRBD1; abundance: few; j_gene: TRBJ2-5; len: 14; CDR3nt: TGTGCCAGTAGTACACAGGGGAATTGGGAGACCCAGTACTTC; CDR3aa: CASSTQGNWETQYF
v_gene: TRBV28; d_gene: TRBD1; abundance: -; j_gene: TRBJ1-2; len: 14; CDR3nt: TGTGCCAGCAGTCGGACAGGGCCCCCATATGGCTACACCTTC; CDR3aa: CASSRTGPPYGYTF
v_gene: TRBV5-6; d_gene: -; abundance: -; j_gene: TRBJ2-5; len: 15; CDR3nt: TGTGCCAGCAGCTTGCGACGCTGGTACCAAGAGACCCAGTACTTC; CDR3aa: CASSLRRWYQETQYF
v_gene: TRBV5-1; d_gene: -; abundance: -; j_gene: TRBJ1-1; len: 14; CDR3nt: TGCGCCAGCAGCTCTGACCCCCAGAACACTGAAGCTTTCTTT; CDR3aa: CASSSDPQNTEAFF
v_gene: TRBV19; d_gene: -; abundance: many; j_gene: TRBJ1-5; len: 16; CDR3nt: TGTGCCAGTAATTCTTGGGACCTCAATAGCAATCAGCCCCAGCATTTT; CDR3aa: CASNSWDLNSNQPQHF
v_gene: TRBV10-3; d_gene: -; abundance: -; j_gene: TRBJ2-7; len: 13; CDR3nt: TGTGCCATGAGTTGGGGGGCTAAGGACGAGCAGTACTTC; CDR3aa: CAMSWGAKDEQYF
v_gene: TRBV5-1; d_gene: -; abundance: -; j_gene: TRBJ2-6; len: 16; CDR3nt: TGCGCCAGCAGCTTGAACCCATCTACTGGGGCCAACGTCCTGACTTTC; CDR3aa: CASSLNPSTGANVLTF
v_gene: TRBV11-2; d_gene: -; abundance: -; j_gene: TRBJ1-2; len: 14; CDR3nt: TGTGCCAGCAGCTTAGAACCCGCTACGTATAGCTACACCTTC; CDR3aa: CASSLEPATYSYTF
v_gene: TRBV2; d_gene: TRBD1; abundance: -; j_gene: TRBJ1-2; len: 14; CDR3nt: TGTGCCAGCAGGCTTGACAGGGATAACTATGGCTACACCTTC; CDR3aa: CASRLDRDNYGYTF
v_gene: TRBV6-1; d_gene: -; abundance: few; j_gene: TRBJ1-5; len: 15; CDR3nt: TGTGCCATCCTACCGGACGGGGGTTACAATCAGCCCCAGCATTTT; CDR3aa: CAILPDGGYNQPQHF
v_gene: TRBV7-3; d_gene: -; abundance: few; j_gene: TRBJ1-2; len: 16; CDR3nt: TGTGCCAGCAGCCTCCTCGGAGGGGGAAGCGGCTATGGCTACACCTTC; CDR3aa: CASSLLGGGSGYGYTF
v_gene: TRBV5-1; d_gene: TRBD1; abundance: once; j_gene: TRBJ2-2; len: 15; CDR3nt: TGCGCCAGCAGCTTGCGGACAGGGGGCGCGGGGGAGCTGTTTTTT; CDR3aa: CASSLRTGGAGELFF
v_gene: TRBV15; d_gene: TRBD1; abundance: once; j_gene: TRBJ2-7; len: 15; CDR3nt: TGTGCCACCAGCAGAGCGACAGGGGTTCGCTACGAGCAGTACTTC; CDR3aa: CATSRATGVRYEQYF
v_gene: TRBV7-2; d_gene: -; abundance: -; j_gene: TRBJ2-7; len: 18; CDR3nt: TGTGCCAGCAGCTCCCGCGGCTCTGGGGGGCCAAGCTCCTACGAGCAGTACTTC; CDR3aa: CASSSRGSGGPSSYEQYF
v_gene: TRBV30; d_gene: -; abundance: -; j_gene: TRBJ2-5; len: 14; CDR3nt: TGTGCCTGTTCCCTCGGGACTCTTCAAGAGACCCAGTACTTC; CDR3aa: CACSLGTLQETQYF
v_gene: TRBV28; d_gene: -; abundance: -; j_gene: TRBJ2-5; len: 14; CDR3nt: TGTGCCAGCAGTTTAGTTGATTTACAAGAGACCCAGTACTTC; CDR3aa: CASSLVDLQETQYF
v_gene: TRBV30; d_gene: -; abundance: -; j_gene: TRBJ1-6; len: 13; CDR3nt: TGTGCCTGGAGTGCTACACTCCCTTCACCCCTCCACTTT; CDR3aa: CAWSATLPSPLHF
v_gene: TRBV5-1; d_gene: TRBD1; abundance: -; j_gene: TRBJ2-1; len: 15; CDR3nt: TGCGCCAGCAGCAGCACAGGGGGCTTTAACAATGAGCAGTTCTTC; CDR3aa: CASSSTGGFNNEQFF
v_gene: TRBV5-6; d_gene: TRBD2; abundance: -; j_gene: TRBJ2-1; len: 14; CDR3nt: TGTGCCAGCAGCATGGGACTAGCGGACAATGAGCAGTTCTTC; CDR3aa: CASSMGLADNEQFF
v_gene: TRBV5-4; d_gene: -; abundance: -; j_gene: TRBJ2-7; len: 16; CDR3nt: TGTGCCAGCAGCTCCATTGAAGGGAGTAGGCCCTACGAGCAGTACTTC; CDR3aa: CASSSIEGSRPYEQYF
v_gene: TRBV6-5; d_gene: TRBD1; abundance: once; j_gene: TRBJ2-1; len: 14; CDR3nt: TGTGCCAGCAGTCAACCCGGGACAGTCGATGAGCAGTTCTTC; CDR3aa: CASSQPGTVDEQFF